A single T cell receptor (beta chain) is shown here with its context. The data originate from a study of technical replicates of blood from a handful of donors. Some clones are missing from TCRdb's copy, which holds only in-frame ones; the method was immunoSEQ multiplex PCR. The data contain 45,000 to 55,000 clones, 94% of them singletons. V shed 7 bases and J shed 2 bases, with 12 bases lying between them. Per the germline V gene, CDR1 is MNHEY and CDR2 is SVGAGI. The CDR3 has 14 amino acids. The sequence came from a human donor in good health. Material for sequencing was T cells isolated from PBMCs. The genes are TRBV6-5 and TRBJ1-5; no clear D. The CDR3 reads CASKGRSGNQPQHF. CDR3 DNA sequence: TGTGCCAGCAAAGGCAGGTCCGGCAATCAGCCCCAGCATTTT.